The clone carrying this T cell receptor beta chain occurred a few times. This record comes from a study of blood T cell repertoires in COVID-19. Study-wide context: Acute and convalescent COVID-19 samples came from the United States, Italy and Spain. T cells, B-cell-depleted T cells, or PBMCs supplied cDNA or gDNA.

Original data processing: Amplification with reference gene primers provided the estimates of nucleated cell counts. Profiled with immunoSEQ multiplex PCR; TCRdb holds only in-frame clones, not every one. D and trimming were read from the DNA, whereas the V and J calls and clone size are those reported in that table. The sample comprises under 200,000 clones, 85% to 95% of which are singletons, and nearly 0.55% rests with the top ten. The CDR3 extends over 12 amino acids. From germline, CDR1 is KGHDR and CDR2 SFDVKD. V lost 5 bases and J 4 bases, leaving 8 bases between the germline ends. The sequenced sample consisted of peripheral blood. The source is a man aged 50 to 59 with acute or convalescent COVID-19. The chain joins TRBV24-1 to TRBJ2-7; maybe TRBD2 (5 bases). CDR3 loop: CATSGGGYEQYF. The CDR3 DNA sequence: TGTGCCACCAGTGGCGGCGGGTACGAGCAGTACTTC.